These 23 T cell receptor beta chains share one sample of origin, sequenced in a study of T cell responses to AZD1222 COVID-19 vaccine. Method: immunoSEQ multiplex PCR; TCRdb's copy keeps in-frame clones and lacks some. This sample has roughly 170,000 clones, with approximately 94% found just once. The sample here was peripheral blood, taken 28 days after the second AZD1222 dose. Receptors were obtained from an adult who received the AZD1222 COVID-19 vaccine.

The genes are TRBV9 and TRBJ1-4; no clear D. Trimming left V 4 bases short and J 4 bases short, with 11 bases between. Germline-derived CDR1 and CDR2 are SGDLS and YYNGEE. The CDR3 has 14 amino acids. The CDR3: CASSTPGFNEKLFF. For the CDR3, the DNA is TGTGCCAGCAGCACTCCGGGATTTAATGAAAAACTGTTTTTT.

This chain joins TRBV7-8 and TRBJ1-3; TRBD1 aligns across 9 bases. The V gene end was trimmed by 3 bases and the J gene end by 4 bases; junction bases not matched to a gene: 1. In germline, CDR1 is SGHVS, CDR2 FQNEAQ. The CDR3 extends over 14 amino acids. The CDR3 DNA reads as TGTGCCAGCAGCTTCGGGACAGGGGGAAACACCATATATTTT. Translation gives CASSFGTGGNTIYF.

The chain carries TRBV5-1 and TRBJ1-1, with D tentatively TRBD1 (6 bases). The germline V and J ends were trimmed by 4 bases and 2 bases, with 12 bases remaining between them. This CDR3 contains 14 residues. Germline V gives CDR1 SGHRS, CDR2 YFSETQ. CDR3 region: CASSKRTANTEAFF. The CDR3 DNA reads TGCGCCAGCAGCAAGAGGACAGCAAACACTGAAGCTTTCTTT.

The count of this clone is one. The chain couples TRBV7-9 to TRBJ1-1; D perhaps matches TRBD1 (5 bases). Between the trimmed V and J ends, which lost 3 bases and 3 bases, there was a span of 17 bases. The CDR3 extends over 16 amino acids. Germline V gene data show CDR1 as SEHNR and CDR2 as FQNEAQ (reference sequence). The CDR3 region has the DNA TGTGCCAGCAGCTTTCAGGTCAGGGTGGGGGACACTGAAGCTTTCTTT. It codes for CASSFQVRVGDTEAFF.

V gene TRBV18 combines with J gene TRBJ1-2; 7 bases agree with TRBD1. This CDR3 comprises 15 residues. The trim removed 4 bases at V and 1 base at J, leaving 6 bases unmatched. Germline V gene data show CDR1 as KGHSH and CDR2 as LQKENI. CDR3 amino acids: CASSRGDSLNYGYTF. CDR3 bases: TGTGCCAGCTCACGGGGGGACAGCCTTAACTATGGCTACACCTTC.

The chain is built from TRBV2 and TRBJ2-4; the D is unclear. V shed 3 bases and J shed 4 bases, with 10 bases lying between them. Germline assignment: CDR1 SNHLY and CDR2 FYNNEI. The CDR3 sequence is 14 residues long. This CDR3 is CASSELPPKNIQYF. Here the CDR3 DNA reads TGTGCCAGCAGTGAGCTCCCCCCGAAAAACATTCAGTACTTC.

The rearrangement uses TRBV2 and TRBJ1-1; the match to TRBD1 covers 11 bases. This CDR3 has 16 amino acids. Germline V lookup: CDR1 SNHLY, CDR2 FYNNEI. Trimming took 8 bases from V and 0 from J; bases not matched to a gene: 8. The CDR3 sequence is CASGWTGGSLNTEAFF. The CDR3 nucleotides are TGTGCCAGCGGATGGACAGGGGGCTCTCTGAACACTGAAGCTTTCTTT.

This chain joins TRBV2 and TRBJ2-2; 10 bases are a match to TRBD1. Trimming cost V 4 bases and J 4 bases; bases outside gene matches: 3. Germline CDR1 SNHLY, CDR2 FYNNEI. This CDR3 has 15 amino acids. CDR3 sequence: CASSVTGGITGELFF. CDR3 DNA sequence: TGTGCCAGCAGTGTGACAGGGGGCATCACCGGGGAGCTGTTTTTT. Based on the CDR3 plus reference TRBV2 and TRBJ2-2, the full variable domain is EPEVTQTPSHQVTQMGQEVILRCVPISNHLYFYWYRQILGQKVEFLVSFYNNEISEKSEIFDDQFSVERPDGSNFTLKIRSTKLEDSAMYFCASSVTGGITGELFFGEGSRLTVL.

The chain uses TRBV7-2 and TRBJ2-5; TRBD1 is a possible D gene (5 bases). The CDR3 runs 14 residues. CDR1 is SGHTA, CDR2 FQGNSA, per germline. Trimming removed 4 bases at V and 4 bases at J, with 13 bases between. CDR3 region: CASSSRKGLETQYF. Here the CDR3 DNA reads TGTGCCAGCAGCTCCCGAAAGGGGTTAGAGACCCAGTACTTC.

The rearrangement joins TRBV6-6 to TRBJ1-1; 10 nucleotides agree with TRBD1. CDR1 is MNHNY, CDR2 SVGAGI, per germline (reference sequence). The CDR3 consists of 15 residues. Unmatched junction bases numbered 7, after V lost 5 bases and J lost 4 bases. Here the CDR3 DNA reads TGTGCCAGCAGTCGAGACAGGGGGCGCGGCACTGAAGCTTTCTTT. Protein product: CASSRDRGRGTEAFF.

The gene calls are TRBV2 and TRBJ1-1, with D perhaps matching TRBD1 (6 bases). CDR3 size: 14 residues. V was pared by 5 bases and J by 6 bases, with 16 bases between. CDR1 is SNHLY and CDR2 is FYNNEI in the germline V gene. DNA of the CDR3: TGTGCCAGCAGTTACAGGGTCAGGCGGGCTGAAGCTTTCTTT. Protein: CASSYRVRRAEAFF.

The rearrangement joins TRBV6-2 or TRBV6-3 to TRBJ1-1; weak D call: TRBD1 (5 bases). This CDR3 comprises 17 residues. Trimming removed 0 bases at V and 5 bases at J, with 19 bases between. CDR1 and CDR2 from the germline V gene are MNHEY and SVGEGT. The CDR3 protein is CASSYSIPSGGNTEAFF. CDR3 in DNA: TGTGCCAGCAGTTACTCGATCCCCTCGGGGGGTAATACTGAAGCTTTCTTT.

J is TRBJ1-5 and V is TRBV5-1; tentative D call: TRBD1 (6 bases). Germline CDR1 is SGHRS and CDR2 is YFSETQ. This CDR3 has 13 amino acids. Trimming stripped 1 base from V and 7 bases from J, with 9 bases between. The chain's CDR3 is CASSLYGGQPQHF. The CDR3 DNA is TGCGCCAGCAGCTTGTATGGGGGCCAGCCCCAGCATTTT.

The chain has TRBV5-1 and TRBJ2-7, with TRBD2 matching 10 bases. The ends lost 1 base at V and 6 bases at J; junction bases unmatched: 10. The germline V gene has CDR1 SGHRS and CDR2 YFSETQ. The CDR3 has 16 amino acids. This CDR3 is CASSLIFEREGREQYF. In nucleotides, the CDR3 is TGCGCCAGCAGCTTGATATTCGAGCGGGAGGGCCGCGAGCAGTACTTC.

The V call is TRBV6-2 or TRBV6-3, the J call TRBJ1-1; D is possibly TRBD1 (6 bases). Germline assignment: CDR1 MNHEY and CDR2 SVGEGT. V dropped 2 bases and J dropped 0 bases, with 16 bases sitting between them. This CDR3 is 17 amino acids long. CDR3 in amino acids: CASSYPRDTLMNTEAFF. The CDR3, as DNA: TGTGCCAGCAGTTACCCCCGGGACACCCTTATGAACACTGAAGCTTTCTTT.

V and J are TRBV3-1 (or the pseudogene TRBV3-2) and TRBJ2-2; no reliable D call. The germline CDR1 and CDR2 sequences are LGHDT and YNNKEL (reference sequence). The CDR3 totals 13 residues. V was cut by 4 bases and J by 1 base, with 4 bases left in between. The CDR3 sequence: CASSPGNTGELFF. Written as DNA, the CDR3 is TGTGCCAGCAGCCCTGGGAACACCGGGGAGCTGTTTTTT.

This clone was observed a single time. CDR3 DNA: TGTGCCAGCAGCTCCGTAGGAGGGACCAGAGTCACCAATGAGCAGTTCTTC. This gives the protein CASSSVGGTRVTNEQFF. The rearrangement joins TRBV7-2 to TRBJ2-1, with D possibly matching TRBD2 (6 bases). The CDR3 covers 17 residues. The V gene lost 4 bases and the J gene lost 6 bases, with 22 bases spanning the gap. CDR1 and CDR2 (germline): SGHTA, FQGNSA.

This chain uses TRBV5-8 with TRBJ1-6; D perhaps matches TRBD1 (6 bases). The germline V and J ends were trimmed by 0 bases and 15 bases, with 13 bases remaining between them. CDR3 length: 13 residues. Germline CDR1 reads SGHTS; CDR2 reads YDEGEE. The CDR3 DNA reads as TGTGCCAGCAGCTTGGAGGGGGGCTGGGGCCTCCACTTT. Amino acids: CASSLEGGWGLHF. Combining the CDR3 with reference TRBV5-8 and TRBJ1-6 gives the whole variable domain EAGVTQSPTHLIKTRGQQATLRCSPISGHTSVYWYQQALGLGLQFLLWYDEGEERNRGNFPPRFSGRQFPNYSSELNVNALELEDSALYLCASSLEGGWGLHFGNGTRLTVT.

This clone was recorded once. The rearrangement links TRBV13 to TRBJ2-1, with D possibly being TRBD1 or TRBD2 (5 bases each). Trimming took 3 bases from V and 6 from J, leaving 18 bases between them. Germline V gene sequence: CDR1 PRHDT, CDR2 FYEKMQ (reference sequence). The CDR3 loop spans 16 amino acids. CDR3 DNA sequence: TGTGCCAGCAGCTTTGGGGGTGGATGGGCTAGCAATGAGCAGTTCTTC. Translated: CASSFGGGWASNEQFF.

This chain joins TRBV14 and TRBJ2-6, with 8 bases aligning to TRBD1. CDR1 is SGHDN, CDR2 FVKESK, per germline. J lost 2 bases, V lost 0 bases, and 21 bases had no gene match. The CDR3 sequence is 23 residues long. CDR3 in amino acids: CASSQETGDLSLVVGAGANVLTF. The CDR3 nucleotides read TGTGCCAGCAGCCAAGAGACAGGGGATTTATCTTTGGTTGTTGGCGCTGGGGCCAACGTCCTGACTTTC.

The gene calls are TRBV18 and TRBJ2-7; D is tentatively TRBD1 or TRBD2 (6 bases each). Per the germline V gene, CDR1 is KGHSH and CDR2 is LQKENI. This CDR3 has 16 amino acids. Trimming left V 0 bases short and J 7 bases short, with 19 bases between. The CDR3 DNA follows: TGTGCCAGCTCACCACCGGGGGGCAGGCTCGAAGGGGAGCAGTACTTC. Translating it yields CASSPPGGRLEGEQYF.

This chain uses TRBV19 with TRBJ1-1, with D perhaps TRBD1 (5 bases). The CDR3 loop spans 16 amino acids. Per germline, CDR1 LNHDA and CDR2 SQIVND (reference sequence). The V gene lost 3 bases and the J gene lost 5 bases, with 19 bases spanning the gap. CDR3 bases: TGTGCCAGTAGTATGGGGGGGTTTTCCGTGGGGACTGAAGCTTTCTTT. Its translation: CASSMGGFSVGTEAFF.

The J gene is TRBJ2-1, the V gene TRBV30; D unclear. Germline CDR1 reads GTSNPN; CDR2 reads SVGIG (reference sequence). The CDR3 length is 11 residues. V was trimmed by 3 bases and J by 9 bases, leaving 9 bases between them. The CDR3 region has the DNA TGTGCCTGGAGGGATCCCGGTGAGCAGTTCTTC. Translated: CAWRDPGEQFF.